This T cell receptor (beta chain) was retrieved from a study of blood T cells in healthy people across ages. Then a second PCR, running roughly 7 to 11 cycles, was carried out with a sample-barcoded 5' primer and a J-beta primer mix. Sequencing recovered at least 2.5 million CDR3-containing paired-end reads from each sample. TCRdb independently ran MiXCR on the 5' RACE reads; one entry per CDR3 protein. The data show approximately 730,000 distinct CDR3 sequences, with approximately 55% seen just once and approximately 41% held by the top ten. This clonotype came up a few times. The sample comprised blood. The sequence was collected from an elderly man in good health.

The chain's CDR3 is CSVGGQGNEQYF. Here the CDR3 DNA reads TGCAGCGTCGGAGGGCAGGGGAACGAGCAGTACTTC. The chain has TRBV29-1 and TRBJ2-7, with D perhaps given as TRBD1 or TRBD2 (6 bases each). Trimming left V 6 bases short and J 5 bases short, with 14 bases between. This CDR3 contains 12 residues. Germline assignment: CDR1 SQVTM and CDR2 ANQGSEA.